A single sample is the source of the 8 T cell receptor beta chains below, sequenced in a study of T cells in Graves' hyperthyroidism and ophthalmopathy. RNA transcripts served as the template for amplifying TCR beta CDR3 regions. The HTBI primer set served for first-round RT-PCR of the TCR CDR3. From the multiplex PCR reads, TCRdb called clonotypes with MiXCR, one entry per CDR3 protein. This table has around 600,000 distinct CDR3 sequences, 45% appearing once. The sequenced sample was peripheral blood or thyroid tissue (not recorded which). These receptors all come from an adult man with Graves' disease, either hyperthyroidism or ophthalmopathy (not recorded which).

CDR3 amino acids: CSAPGLAGVSYEQYF. The CDR3 region has the DNA TGCAGTGCGCCAGGACTAGCGGGAGTCTCCTACGAGCAGTACTTC. J is TRBJ2-7 and V is TRBV20-1; TRBD2 matches at 13 bases. The CDR3 is 15 residues long. After removal of 6 bases from V and 0 bases from J, the junction contained 5 bases not matched to a gene. Germline V lookup: CDR1 DFQATT, CDR2 SNEGSKA (reference sequence).

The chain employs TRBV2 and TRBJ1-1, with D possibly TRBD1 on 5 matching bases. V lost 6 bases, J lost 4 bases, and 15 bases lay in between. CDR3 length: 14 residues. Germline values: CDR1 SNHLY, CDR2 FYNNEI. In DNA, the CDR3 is TGTGCCAGCAGGAACACAGGAGGGGTCACTGAAGCTTTCTTT. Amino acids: CASRNTGGVTEAFF.

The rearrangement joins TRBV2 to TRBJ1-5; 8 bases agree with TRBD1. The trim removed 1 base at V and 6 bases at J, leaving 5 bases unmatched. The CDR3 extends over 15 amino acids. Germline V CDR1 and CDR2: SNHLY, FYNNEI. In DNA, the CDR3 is TGTGCCAGCAGTGAAGTGGGGACAGGAACTCAGCCCCAGCATTTT. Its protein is CASSEVGTGTQPQHF.

CDR3 sequence (DNA): TGTGCCAGCAGAACGACAGGGAACTATGGCTACACCTTC. Protein: CASRTTGNYGYTF. The V gene is TRBV24-1, the J gene TRBJ1-2; 7 bases map to TRBD1. CDR1 KGHDR and CDR2 SFDVKD come from the germline V gene. Trimming cost V 11 bases and J 2 bases; bases outside gene matches: 7. The CDR3 is 13 residues long.

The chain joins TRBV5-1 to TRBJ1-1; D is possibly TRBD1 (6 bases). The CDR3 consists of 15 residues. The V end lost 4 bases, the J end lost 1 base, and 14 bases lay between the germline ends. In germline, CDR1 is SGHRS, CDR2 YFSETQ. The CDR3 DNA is TGCGCCAGCAGCCTGGGGGTCAGGGGGAACACTGAAGCTTTCTTT. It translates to CASSLGVRGNTEAFF.

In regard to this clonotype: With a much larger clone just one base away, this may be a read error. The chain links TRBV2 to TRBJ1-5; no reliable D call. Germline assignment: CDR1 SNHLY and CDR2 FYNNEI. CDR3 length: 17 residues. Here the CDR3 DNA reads TGTACCAGCGCTTCGAAAGACGGACCGTATAGCAATCAGCCCCAGCATTTT. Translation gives CTSASKDGPYSNQPQHF. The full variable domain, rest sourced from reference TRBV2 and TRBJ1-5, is EPEVTQTPSHQVTQMGQEVILRCVPISNHLYFYWYRQILGQKVEFLVSFYNNEISEKSEIFDDQFSVERPDGSNFTLKIRSTKLEDSAMYFCTSASKDGPYSNQPQHFGDGTRLSIL.

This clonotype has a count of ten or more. The DNA of the CDR3 is TGTGCCAGCAGTGAAGACAGCGTACTGGGCTACTTC. Amino acid sequence: CASSEDSVLGYF. V gene TRBV6-1 combines with J gene TRBJ2-7, with unresolved D. CDR3 length: 12 amino acids. V dropped 1 base and J dropped 13 bases, with 14 bases sitting between them. Per germline, CDR1 MNHNS and CDR2 SASEGT.

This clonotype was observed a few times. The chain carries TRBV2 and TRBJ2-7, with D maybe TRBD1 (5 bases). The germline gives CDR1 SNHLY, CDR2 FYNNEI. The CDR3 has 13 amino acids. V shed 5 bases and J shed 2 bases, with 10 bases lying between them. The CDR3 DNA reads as TGTGCCAGCAGTTCGACAGCAGCCTACGAGCAGTACTTC. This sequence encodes CASSSTAAYEQYF. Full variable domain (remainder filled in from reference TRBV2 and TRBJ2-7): EPEVTQTPSHQVTQMGQEVILRCVPISNHLYFYWYRQILGQKVEFLVSFYNNEISEKSEIFDDQFSVERPDGSNFTLKIRSTKLEDSAMYFCASSSTAAYEQYFGPGTRLTVT.